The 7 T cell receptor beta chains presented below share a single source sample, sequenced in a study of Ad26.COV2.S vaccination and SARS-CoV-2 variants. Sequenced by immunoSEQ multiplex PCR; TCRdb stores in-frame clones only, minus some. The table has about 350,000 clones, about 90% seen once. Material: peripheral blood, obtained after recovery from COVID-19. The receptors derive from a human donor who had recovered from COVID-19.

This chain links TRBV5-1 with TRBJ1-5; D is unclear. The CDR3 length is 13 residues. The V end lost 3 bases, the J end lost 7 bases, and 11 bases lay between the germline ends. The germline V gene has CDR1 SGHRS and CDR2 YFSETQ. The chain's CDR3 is CASSSAPEQPQHF. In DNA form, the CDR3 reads TGCGCCAGCAGCTCGGCCCCAGAACAGCCCCAGCATTTT. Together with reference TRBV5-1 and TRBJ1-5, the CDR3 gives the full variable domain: KAGVTQTPRYLIKTRGQQVTLSCSPISGHRSVSWYQQTPGQGLQFLFEYFSETQRNKGNFPGRFSGRQFSNSRSEMNVSTLELGDSALYLCASSSAPEQPQHFGDGTRLSIL.

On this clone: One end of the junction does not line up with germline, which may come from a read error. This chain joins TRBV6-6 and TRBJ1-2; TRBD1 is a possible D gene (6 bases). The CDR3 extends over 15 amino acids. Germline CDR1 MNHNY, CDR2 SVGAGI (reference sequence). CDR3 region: CASSSFTGAKYGYTF. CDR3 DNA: TGTGCCAGCAGTTCCTTCACGGGGGCTAAGTATGGCTACACCTTC.

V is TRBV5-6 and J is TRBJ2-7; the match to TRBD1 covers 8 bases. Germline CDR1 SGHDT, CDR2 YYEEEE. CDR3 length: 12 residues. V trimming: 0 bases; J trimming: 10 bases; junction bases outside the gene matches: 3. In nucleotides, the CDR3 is TGTGCCAGCAGCTTGGGACAGGGGAATCAGTACTTC. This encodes CASSLGQGNQYF.

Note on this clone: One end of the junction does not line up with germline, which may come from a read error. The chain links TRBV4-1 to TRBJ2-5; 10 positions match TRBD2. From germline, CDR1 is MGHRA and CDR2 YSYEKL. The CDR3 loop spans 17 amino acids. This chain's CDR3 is CAGSQDGGSGGQETQYF. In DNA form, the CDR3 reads TGCGCCGGCAGCCAAGACGGCGGTAGCGGGGGGCAAGAGACCCAGTACTTC.

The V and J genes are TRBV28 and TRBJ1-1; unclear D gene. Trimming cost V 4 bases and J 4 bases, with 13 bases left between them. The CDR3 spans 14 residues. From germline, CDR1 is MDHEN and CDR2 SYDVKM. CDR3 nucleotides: TGTGCCAGCAGTTACCCCCTTCGGAGCACTGAAGCTTTCTTT. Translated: CASSYPLRSTEAFF.

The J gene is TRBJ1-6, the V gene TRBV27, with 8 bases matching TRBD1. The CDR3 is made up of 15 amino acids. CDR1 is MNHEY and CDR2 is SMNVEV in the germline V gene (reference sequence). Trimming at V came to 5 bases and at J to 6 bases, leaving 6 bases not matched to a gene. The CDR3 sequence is CASSATGDFNSPLHF. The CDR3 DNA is TGTGCCAGCAGTGCGACAGGGGATTTTAATTCACCCCTCCACTTT.

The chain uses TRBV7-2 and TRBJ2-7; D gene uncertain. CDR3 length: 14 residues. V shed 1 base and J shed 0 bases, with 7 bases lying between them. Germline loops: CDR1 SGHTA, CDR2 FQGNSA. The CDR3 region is CASSLEASSYEQYF. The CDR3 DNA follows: TGTGCCAGCAGCTTAGAGGCTAGCTCCTACGAGCAGTACTTC.